This TCR beta chain appears in the sequencing data of a study of Graves' ophthalmopathy and Graves' hyperthyroidism. Other autoimmune diseases, uncontrolled infections, pregnancy or lactation led to the exclusion of patients. Scientists amplified the TCR beta CDR3 regions from RNA transcripts. The first-round RT-PCR employed HTBI primers together with the Qiagen OneStep RT-PCR kit. A multiplex PCR was then performed as the second round. A single record per CDR3 protein comes from TCRdb applying MiXCR to the multiplex PCR reads. The data show over a million distinct CDR3 sequences, about 35% seen once. V was cut by 1 base and J by 8 bases, with 17 bases left in between. The CDR3 spans 15 residues. The table lists this clonotype with a few counts.

The chain is built from TRBV12-3 or TRBV12-4 and TRBJ1-2; tentative D call: TRBD1 (5 bases). The sequence was collected from an adult man with Graves' hyperthyroidism. Sequences were obtained from peripheral blood or thyroid tissue (not recorded which). The CDR3 DNA sequence: TGTGCCAGCAGTTTAGGGGACCTAGCGGGCTGGGGCTACACCTTC. This gives the protein CASSLGDLAGWGYTF.